These T cell receptor beta chains were read from a single sample in a study of blood T cells in healthy people across ages. MiXCR, applied by TCRdb to the 5' RACE reads, yields one record per CDR3 protein. There are approximately 800,000 distinct CDR3 sequences in the sample; about 26% occur only once, and about 3% lies in the top ten. These same data were also listed under a study on T cells of mothers and their children.

Sequenced: blood. Receptor source: a boy aged 5-17 years in good health. The CDR3 runs from the conserved cysteine through the conserved F or W. A D gene is named only where the DNA matches it firmly. Only some rows state a clone size, as once, few, many or a class for expanded clones.

DNA: TGTGCCAGCAGCCAAGCCCGTAACAGGGTAAACACTGAAGCTTTCTTT; CDR3: CASSQARNRVNTEAFF; length: 16; size: .; V: TRBV3-1; D: .; J: TRBJ1-1
DNA: TGTGCCAGCAGTCTAATCCAGGCGTCCTATGGCTACACCTTC; CDR3: CASSLIQASYGYTF; length: 14; size: .; V: TRBV2; D: .; J: TRBJ1-2
DNA: TGCGCCAGCAGCTTTGGACAGGGAGGGGTCGGGAGGTCCTACGAGCAGTACTTC; CDR3: CASSFGQGGVGRSYEQYF; length: 18; size: few; V: TRBV5-1; D: .; J: TRBJ2-7
DNA: TGTGCCAGCAGCTTAGGGGAGGGACAGGGGGAGACCCAGTACTTC; CDR3: CASSLGEGQGETQYF; length: 15; size: few; V: TRBV11-2; D: TRBD1; J: TRBJ2-5
DNA: TGTGCCAGCTCACTTAGAGGACTTGAGCAGTTCTTC; CDR3: CASSLRGLEQFF; length: 12; size: few; V: TRBV2; D: .; J: TRBJ2-1
DNA: TGTGCCACCATGGACAGGGATAATCAGCCCCAGCATTTT; CDR3: CATMDRDNQPQHF; length: 13; size: .; V: TRBV15; D: TRBD1; J: TRBJ1-5
DNA: TGCGCCAGCAGCCAAGCACCCGGGATGGACACTGAAGCTTTCTTT; CDR3: CASSQAPGMDTEAFF; length: 15; size: few; V: TRBV4-1; D: .; J: TRBJ1-1
DNA: TGTGCCAGCAGCCAAACGACCGAAGAGACCCAGTACTTC; CDR3: CASSQTTEETQYF; length: 13; size: few; V: TRBV11-2; D: .; J: TRBJ2-5
DNA: TGTGCCAGCAGTGCGGGACAGGATGAGCAGTTCTTC; CDR3: CASSAGQDEQFF; length: 12; size: .; V: TRBV12-3/TRBV12-4; D: TRBD1; J: TRBJ2-1
DNA: TGTGCCAGCAGCCGAGCAGGGAAGGAGACCCAGTACTTC; CDR3: CASSRAGKETQYF; length: 13; size: few; V: TRBV3-1; D: .; J: TRBJ2-5
DNA: TGTGTCAGCAGGGGCTCGAGGGCAGGGTACACTGAAGCTTTCTTT; CDR3: CVSRGSRAGYTEAFF; length: 15; size: few; V: TRBV2; D: .; J: TRBJ1-1
DNA: TGTGCCAGCAGTCCCCGTGAGTGGGGAGGCACCGGGGAGCTGTTTTTT; CDR3: CASSPREWGGTGELFF; length: 16; size: few; V: TRBV27; D: .; J: TRBJ2-2
DNA: TGTGCCAGCAGTTTATCGATAACTAGCGTTCTTAGCACAGATACGCAGTATTTT; CDR3: CASSLSITSVLSTDTQYF; length: 18; size: .; V: TRBV27; D: TRBD2; J: TRBJ2-3
DNA: TGTGCCAGCATTTCTGAGGTTGGACCCTACGAGCAGTACTTC; CDR3: CASISEVGPYEQYF; length: 14; size: .; V: TRBV6-2/TRBV6-3; D: .; J: TRBJ2-7
DNA: TGTGCCATCAGTGAGTCTCGGTCCGACTATGGCTACACCTTC; CDR3: CAISESRSDYGYTF; length: 14; size: .; V: TRBV10-3; D: .; J: TRBJ1-2
DNA: TGTGCCAGCAGCCCGGGTCCGGGACTAGTTGAGACCCAGTACTTC; CDR3: CASSPGPGLVETQYF; length: 15; size: .; V: TRBV7-9; D: TRBD2; J: TRBJ2-5
DNA: TGCGCCAGCAGTCGGGGGGACCACAACAATGAGCAGTTCTTC; CDR3: CASSRGDHNNEQFF; length: 14; size: few; V: TRBV5-1; D: TRBD2; J: TRBJ2-1
DNA: TGCAGTGCTCACCGGGACGGTGATCGGGAGACCCAGTACTTC; CDR3: CSAHRDGDRETQYF; length: 14; size: .; V: TRBV20-1; D: .; J: TRBJ2-5
DNA: TGTGCCAGCACCGGGGGGGGTAATTCACCCCTCCACTTT; CDR3: CASTGGGNSPLHF; length: 13; size: few; V: TRBV7-9; D: .; J: TRBJ1-6
DNA: TGTGCCAGCAGCTCGAACTACGTCTATGGCTACACCTTC; CDR3: CASSSNYVYGYTF; length: 13; size: .; V: TRBV7-9; D: .; J: TRBJ1-2
DNA: TGTGCCAGCACCAGCCTTCGACTAGTATTTTATAAAGAGACCCAGTACTTC; CDR3: CASTSLRLVFYKETQYF; length: 17; size: .; V: TRBV21-1; D: .; J: TRBJ2-5
DNA: TGTGCCAGCAGCTATAGACTAGCGGGTTCCTACGAGCAGTACTTC; CDR3: CASSYRLAGSYEQYF; length: 15; size: .; V: TRBV6-2/TRBV6-3; D: TRBD2; J: TRBJ2-7
DNA: TGCGCCAGCAGCCAAGTCAGCGGGTCTGGGGCCAACGTCCTGACTTTC; CDR3: CASSQVSGSGANVLTF; length: 16; size: .; V: TRBV4-3; D: .; J: TRBJ2-6
DNA: TGCGCCAGCAGCTGGACGGGACAGTTCTCCTACGAGCAGTACTTC; CDR3: CASSWTGQFSYEQYF; length: 15; size: .; V: TRBV5-1; D: TRBD1; J: TRBJ2-7
DNA: TGTGCCAGCAGCGGAGGCGTCAGTCTAAATGGAAAACTGTTTTTT; CDR3: CASSGGVSLNGKLFF; length: 15; size: few; V: TRBV9; D: .; J: TRBJ1-4
DNA: TGTGCCAGCAGCTCCTGGGAGGCCGCCGAGCAGTACTTC; CDR3: CASSSWEAAEQYF; length: 13; size: .; V: TRBV11-2; D: .; J: TRBJ2-7
DNA: TGTGCCAGCAGTTTTCCCCCCGGGACTAGCGGGGGGTCTAGCACAGATACGCAGTATTTT; CDR3: CASSFPPGTSGGSSTDTQYF; length: 20; size: few; V: TRBV28; D: TRBD2; J: TRBJ2-3
DNA: TGTGCCAGCAGCCCCGACAGGTTGAGTTTCTACGAGCAGTACTTC; CDR3: CASSPDRLSFYEQYF; length: 15; size: .; V: TRBV11-2; D: .; J: TRBJ2-7
DNA: TGTGCCAGCGCGGAGGGACAGGGCATTAACTATGGCTACACCTTC; CDR3: CASAEGQGINYGYTF; length: 15; size: .; V: TRBV2; D: TRBD1; J: TRBJ1-2
DNA: TGTGCCAGCCGTTCCGCAACCTACGGGGCCAACGTCCTGACTTTC; CDR3: CASRSATYGANVLTF; length: 15; size: .; V: TRBV12-3/TRBV12-4; D: .; J: TRBJ2-6
DNA: TGCGCCAGCAGCCCAGACGTTACATTCCGGAGCGAGCAGTACTTC; CDR3: CASSPDVTFRSEQYF; length: 15; size: .; V: TRBV5-1; D: .; J: TRBJ2-7
DNA: TGTGCCAGCAGCTTAGGGGGGGCGCGGGGTCAAGAGACCCAGTACTTC; CDR3: CASSLGGARGQETQYF; length: 16; size: .; V: TRBV7-6; D: .; J: TRBJ2-5
DNA: TGTGCCAGCAGCCGACAGCGGTCGGCTGGGGCCAACGTCCTGACTTTC; CDR3: CASSRQRSAGANVLTF; length: 16; size: few; V: TRBV5-5; D: .; J: TRBJ2-6
DNA: TGCGCCAGCAGCTCCCTGGAGAGGGGGCAAGAGACCCAGTACTTC; CDR3: CASSSLERGQETQYF; length: 15; size: .; V: TRBV4-1; D: .; J: TRBJ2-5
DNA: TGTGCCATCAGTGGGGGCGGCGGGACAGGGGAAGGCTACACCTTC; CDR3: CAISGGGGTGEGYTF; length: 15; size: few; V: TRBV10-3; D: TRBD1; J: TRBJ1-2
DNA: TGCAGTGCTTCTACCCTAGCGGGGGGCGGTTACGAGCAGTACTTC; CDR3: CSASTLAGGGYEQYF; length: 15; size: .; V: TRBV20-1; D: TRBD2; J: TRBJ2-7
DNA: TGTGCCAGCAGGGCAGGGGGCGGCTATGGCTACACCTTC; CDR3: CASRAGGGYGYTF; length: 13; size: few; V: TRBV12-3/TRBV12-4; D: TRBD1; J: TRBJ1-2
DNA: TGTGCCAGCAGCCCCCAGGACCGGTCGAACACAGATACGCAGTATTTT; CDR3: CASSPQDRSNTDTQYF; length: 16; size: .; V: TRBV7-3; D: .; J: TRBJ2-3
DNA: TGCAGCGTTCGCCGCAGCTTGGGGAACACTGAAGCTTTCTTT; CDR3: CSVRRSLGNTEAFF; length: 14; size: many; V: TRBV29-1; D: .; J: TRBJ1-1
DNA: TGTGCCAGTAGCTTAGAGGGACAGGGGGCGTACGAGCAGTACTTC; CDR3: CASSLEGQGAYEQYF; length: 15; size: few; V: TRBV19; D: TRBD1; J: TRBJ2-7
DNA: TGTGCCAGCAGTCTGATGGAAGGGGAAGAGTACTTC; CDR3: CASSLMEGEEYF; length: 12; size: few; V: TRBV12-3/TRBV12-4; D: .; J: TRBJ2-7
DNA: TGTGCCAGCAGTGAGTTGGACACTGCATCCTACGAGCAGTACTTC; CDR3: CASSELDTASYEQYF; length: 15; size: few; V: TRBV2; D: .; J: TRBJ2-7
DNA: TGTGCCAGCAGTTCCTATACAGGGGCCCGCACAGATACGCAGTATTTT; CDR3: CASSSYTGARTDTQYF; length: 16; size: few; V: TRBV27; D: TRBD1; J: TRBJ2-3
DNA: TGTGCCAGCAGTTACTCCACAGGGGTTGTTGAAAAACTGTTTTTT; CDR3: CASSYSTGVVEKLFF; length: 15; size: few; V: TRBV6-5; D: TRBD1; J: TRBJ1-4
DNA: TGTGCCAGCAGCCGCTTCGCGGGACAAACCTACGAGCAGTACTTC; CDR3: CASSRFAGQTYEQYF; length: 15; size: few; V: TRBV3-1; D: .; J: TRBJ2-7
DNA: TGTGCCATCAGTGTCGGGGACTCTGGGGCCAACGTCCTGACTTTC; CDR3: CAISVGDSGANVLTF; length: 15; size: .; V: TRBV10-3; D: .; J: TRBJ2-6
DNA: TGTGCCAGCAGCTTTGGCAGCCTAGCCAAAAACATTCAGTACTTC; CDR3: CASSFGSLAKNIQYF; length: 15; size: .; V: TRBV7-9; D: .; J: TRBJ2-4
DNA: TGCGCCAGCAGCTTGGATAGCGACCAGTACTTC; CDR3: CASSLDSDQYF; length: 11; size: many; V: TRBV5-1; D: .; J: TRBJ2-5
DNA: TGTGCCAGCAGTGAAGGGGATAGCTCCTACGAGCAGTACTTC; CDR3: CASSEGDSSYEQYF; length: 14; size: many; V: TRBV25-1; D: .; J: TRBJ2-7
DNA: TGTGCCAGCTCGGACAGAGCTGGGGCCAACGTCCTGACTTTC; CDR3: CASSDRAGANVLTF; length: 14; size: many; V: TRBV18; D: .; J: TRBJ2-6
DNA: TGCGCCAGCAGTGGTTGGGGGACTAAGACAGGGATTGTCACTGAAGCTTTCTTT; CDR3: CASSGWGTKTGIVTEAFF; length: 18; size: few; V: TRBV10-2; D: TRBD1; J: TRBJ1-1
DNA: TGTGCCAGCAGCCCCACTGTAGGGTCCTACATTGAGCAGTTCTTC; CDR3: CASSPTVGSYIEQFF; length: 15; size: .; V: TRBV4-2; D: .; J: TRBJ2-1